This T cell receptor beta chain is drawn from a study of T cells after yellow fever vaccination. Overall study results and limits: The secondary T-cell response peaked on day 5, not day 15, but was weaker.

In this sample, this clonotype turned up a few times. What it binds is unknown. The authors made TCR cDNA by 5'RACE template switching, adding a universal primer site and UMIs. Using its own MiXCR run on the 5' RACE reads, TCRdb lists one record per CDR3 protein. Of a few hundred thousand distinct CDR3 sequences in the sample, 4.1% are singletons; the top ten hold 20% to 25%. The V end lost 4 bases, the J end lost 8 bases, and 16 bases lay between the germline ends. The CDR3 consists of 14 residues. CDR1 and CDR2 (germline): SGHRS, YFSETQ. The chain couples TRBV5-1 to TRBJ1-3; weak D call: TRBD1 (5 bases). This sequence originates from a man younger than 35 who received the YFV17D yellow fever vaccine. This sample comprised PBMCs, obtained 5 days after the yellow fever booster vaccination. The CDR3 protein is CASSASGSGDTIYF. In nucleotides, the CDR3 is TGCGCCAGCAGCGCCTCCGGGTCGGGGGACACCATATATTTT.